One T cell receptor beta chain is described in this entry. Sequenced by immunoSEQ multiplex PCR; TCRdb stores in-frame clones only, minus some. The data hold 350,000 to 450,000 clones, with nearly 90% observed a single time. This entry is derived from a study of blood T cell repertoires in COVID-19. Study-level background: Sites in the United States, Italy and Spain provided acute and convalescent COVID-19 samples.

Germline CDR1 is SGHRS and CDR2 is YFSETQ. V trimming: 3 bases; J trimming: 4 bases; junction bases outside the gene matches: 7. This CDR3 has 15 residues. Donors were grouped by their self-reported clinical history. The genes are TRBV5-1 and TRBJ2-7; 10 bases map to TRBD2. Specimen: PBMCs or T cells enriched from blood (not recorded which). The sequence was obtained from a woman under 30 who had been exposed to COVID-19. CDR3 coding DNA: TGCGCCAGCAGCTCCGACCTAGCGGGGGATTACGAGCAGTACTTC. This encodes CASSSDLAGDYEQYF.